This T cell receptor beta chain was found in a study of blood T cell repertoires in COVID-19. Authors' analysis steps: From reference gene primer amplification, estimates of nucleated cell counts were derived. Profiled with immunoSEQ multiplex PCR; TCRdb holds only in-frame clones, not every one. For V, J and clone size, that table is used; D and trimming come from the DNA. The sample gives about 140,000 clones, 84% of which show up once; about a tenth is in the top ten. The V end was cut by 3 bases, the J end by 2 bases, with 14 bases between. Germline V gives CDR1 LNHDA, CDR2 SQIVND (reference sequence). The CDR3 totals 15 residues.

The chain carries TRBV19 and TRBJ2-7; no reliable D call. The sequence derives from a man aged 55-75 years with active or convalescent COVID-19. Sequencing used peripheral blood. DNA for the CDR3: TGTGCCAGTAGTATGGTCTCGCTAACGACCTACGAGCAGTACTTC. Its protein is CASSMVSLTTYEQYF.